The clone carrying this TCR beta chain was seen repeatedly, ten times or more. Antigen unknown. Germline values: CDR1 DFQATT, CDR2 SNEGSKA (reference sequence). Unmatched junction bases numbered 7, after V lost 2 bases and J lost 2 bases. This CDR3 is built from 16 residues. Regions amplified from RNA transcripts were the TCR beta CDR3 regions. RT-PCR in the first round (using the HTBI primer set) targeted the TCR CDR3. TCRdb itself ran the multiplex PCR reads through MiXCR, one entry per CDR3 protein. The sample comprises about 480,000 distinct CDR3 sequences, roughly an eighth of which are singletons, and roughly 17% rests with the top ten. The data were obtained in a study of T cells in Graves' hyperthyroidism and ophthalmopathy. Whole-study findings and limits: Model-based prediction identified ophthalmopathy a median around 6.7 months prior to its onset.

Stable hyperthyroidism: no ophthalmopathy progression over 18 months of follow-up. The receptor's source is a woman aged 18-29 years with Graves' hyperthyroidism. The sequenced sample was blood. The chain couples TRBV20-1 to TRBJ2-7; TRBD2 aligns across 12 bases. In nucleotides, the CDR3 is TGCAGTGCTAGACTAGCGGGAGGGCCATTACCCTACGAGCAGTACTTC. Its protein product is CSARLAGGPLPYEQYF.